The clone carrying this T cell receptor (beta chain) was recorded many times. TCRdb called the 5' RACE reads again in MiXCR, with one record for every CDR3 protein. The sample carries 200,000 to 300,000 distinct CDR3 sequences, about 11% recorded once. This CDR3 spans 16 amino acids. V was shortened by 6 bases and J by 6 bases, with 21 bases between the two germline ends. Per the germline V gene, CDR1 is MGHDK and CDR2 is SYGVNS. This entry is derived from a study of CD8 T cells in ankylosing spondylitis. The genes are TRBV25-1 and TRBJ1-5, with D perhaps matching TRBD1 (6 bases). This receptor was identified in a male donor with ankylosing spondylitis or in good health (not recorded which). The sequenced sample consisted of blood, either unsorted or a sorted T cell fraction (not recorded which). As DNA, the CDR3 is TGTGCCAGCAGCCTCCCCGGGACACGGTTTGGTCAGCCCCAGCATTTT. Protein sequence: CASSLPGTRFGQPQHF. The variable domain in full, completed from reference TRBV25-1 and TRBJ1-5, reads EADIYQTPRYLVIGTGKKITLECSQTMGHDKMYWYQQDPGMELHLIHYSYGVNSTEKGDLSSESTVSRIRTEHFPLTLESARPSHTSQYLCASSLPGTRFGQPQHFGDGTRLSIL.